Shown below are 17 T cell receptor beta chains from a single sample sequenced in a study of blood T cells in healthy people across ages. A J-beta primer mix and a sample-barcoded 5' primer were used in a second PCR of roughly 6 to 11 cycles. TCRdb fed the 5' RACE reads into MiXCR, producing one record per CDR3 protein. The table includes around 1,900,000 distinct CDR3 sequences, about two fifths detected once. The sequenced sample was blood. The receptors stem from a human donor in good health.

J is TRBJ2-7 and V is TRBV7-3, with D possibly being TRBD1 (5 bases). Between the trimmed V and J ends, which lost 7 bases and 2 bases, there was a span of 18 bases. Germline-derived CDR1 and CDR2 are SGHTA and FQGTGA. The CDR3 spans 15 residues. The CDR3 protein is CASTDTRQLPYEQYF. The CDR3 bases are TGTGCCAGCACCGATACCCGACAGTTACCCTACGAGCAGTACTTC.

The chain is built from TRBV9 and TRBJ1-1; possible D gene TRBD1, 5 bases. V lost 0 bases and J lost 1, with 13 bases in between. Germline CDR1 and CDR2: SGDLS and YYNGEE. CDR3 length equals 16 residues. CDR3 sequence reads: CASSVDGARGNTEAFF. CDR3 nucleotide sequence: TGTGCCAGCAGCGTAGATGGGGCAAGGGGGAACACTGAAGCTTTCTTT.

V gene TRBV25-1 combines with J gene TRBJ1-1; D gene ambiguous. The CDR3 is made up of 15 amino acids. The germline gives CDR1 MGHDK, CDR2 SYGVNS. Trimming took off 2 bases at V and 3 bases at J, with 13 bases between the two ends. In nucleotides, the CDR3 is TGTGCCAGCAGTGAACTCGTCGGCGGGGACACTGAAGCTTTCTTT. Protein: CASSELVGGDTEAFF.

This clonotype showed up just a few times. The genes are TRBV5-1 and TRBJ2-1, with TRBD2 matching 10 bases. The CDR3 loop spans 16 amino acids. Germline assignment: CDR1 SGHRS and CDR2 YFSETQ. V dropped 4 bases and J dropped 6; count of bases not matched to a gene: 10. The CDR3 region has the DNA TGCGCCAGCAGCGGGCTAAGCGGGGGGGCCGCCAATGAGCAGTTCTTC. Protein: CASSGLSGGAANEQFF.

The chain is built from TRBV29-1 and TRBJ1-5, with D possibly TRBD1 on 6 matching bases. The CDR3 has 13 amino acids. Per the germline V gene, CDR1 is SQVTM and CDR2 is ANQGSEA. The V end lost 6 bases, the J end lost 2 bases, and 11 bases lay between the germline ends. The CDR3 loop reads CSVGQPGNQPQHF. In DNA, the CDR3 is TGCAGCGTCGGACAGCCGGGCAATCAGCCCCAGCATTTT.

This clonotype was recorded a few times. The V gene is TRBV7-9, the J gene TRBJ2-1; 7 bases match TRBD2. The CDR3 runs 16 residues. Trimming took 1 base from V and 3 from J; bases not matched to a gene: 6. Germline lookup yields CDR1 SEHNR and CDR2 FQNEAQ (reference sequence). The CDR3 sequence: CASSLGASGVYNEQFF. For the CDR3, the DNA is TGTGCCAGCAGCTTAGGGGCTAGCGGAGTCTACAATGAGCAGTTCTTC. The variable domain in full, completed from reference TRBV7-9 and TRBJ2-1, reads DTGVSQNPRHKITKRGQNVTFRCDPISEHNRLYWYRQTLGQGPEFLTYFQNEAQLEKSRLLSDRFSAERPKGSFSTLEIQRTEQGDSAMYLCASSLGASGVYNEQFFGPGTRLTVL.

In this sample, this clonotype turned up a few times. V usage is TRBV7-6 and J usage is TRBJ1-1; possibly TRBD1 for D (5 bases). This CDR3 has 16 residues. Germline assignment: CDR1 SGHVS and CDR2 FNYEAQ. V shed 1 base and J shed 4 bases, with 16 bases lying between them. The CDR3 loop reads CASSLERDLLGTEAFF. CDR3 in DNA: TGTGCCAGCAGCTTAGAACGGGACCTCCTGGGCACTGAAGCTTTCTTT.

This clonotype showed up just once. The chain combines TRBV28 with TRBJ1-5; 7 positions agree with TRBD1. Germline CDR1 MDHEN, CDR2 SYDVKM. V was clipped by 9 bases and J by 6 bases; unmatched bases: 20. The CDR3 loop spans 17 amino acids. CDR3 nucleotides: TGTGCCAGTTTCCCCCTCGGTTTACAGGGGAAGGGTCAGCCCCAGCATTTT. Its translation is CASFPLGLQGKGQPQHF. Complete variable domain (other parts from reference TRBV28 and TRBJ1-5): DVKVTQSSRYLVKRTGEKVFLECVQDMDHENMFWYRQDPGLGLRLIYFSYDVKMKEKGDIPEGYSVSREKKERFSLILESASTNQTSMYLCASFPLGLQGKGQPQHFGDGTRLSIL.

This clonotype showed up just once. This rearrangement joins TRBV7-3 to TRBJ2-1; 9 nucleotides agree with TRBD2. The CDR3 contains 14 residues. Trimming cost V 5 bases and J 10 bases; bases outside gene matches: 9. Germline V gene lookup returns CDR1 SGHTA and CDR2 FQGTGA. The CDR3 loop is CASSPSGGINEQFF. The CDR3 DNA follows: TGTGCCAGCAGCCCAAGCGGGGGGATCAACGAGCAGTTCTTC.

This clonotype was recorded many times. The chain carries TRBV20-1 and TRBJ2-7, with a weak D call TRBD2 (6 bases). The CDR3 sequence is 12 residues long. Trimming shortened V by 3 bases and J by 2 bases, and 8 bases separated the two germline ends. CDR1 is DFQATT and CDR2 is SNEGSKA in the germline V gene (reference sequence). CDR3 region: CSASGGPYEQYF. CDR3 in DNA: TGCAGTGCTAGCGGGGGACCCTACGAGCAGTACTTC.

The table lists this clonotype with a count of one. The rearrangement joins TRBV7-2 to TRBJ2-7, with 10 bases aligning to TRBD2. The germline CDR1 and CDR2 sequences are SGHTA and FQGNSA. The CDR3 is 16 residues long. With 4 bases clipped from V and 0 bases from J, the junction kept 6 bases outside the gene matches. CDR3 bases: TGTGCCAGCAGCTCCACTAGCGGGAAGAGCTCCTACGAGCAGTACTTC. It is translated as CASSSTSGKSSYEQYF. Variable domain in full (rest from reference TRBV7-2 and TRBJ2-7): GAGVSQSPSNKVTEKGKDVELRCDPISGHTALYWYRQSLGQGLEFLIYFQGNSAPDKSGLPSDRFSAERTGGSVSTLTIQRTQQEDSAVYLCASSSTSGKSSYEQYFGPGTRLTVT.

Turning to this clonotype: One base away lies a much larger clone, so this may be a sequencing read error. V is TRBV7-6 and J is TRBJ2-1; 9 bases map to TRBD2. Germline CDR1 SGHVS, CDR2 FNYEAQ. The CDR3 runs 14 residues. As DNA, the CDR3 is TGTACCAGCACCCCGACTAGCGGCTACAATGAGCAGTTCTTC. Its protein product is CTSTPTSGYNEQFF.

This chain's CDR3 is CASSPLIGTESGYTF. The CDR3 DNA reads TGTGCCAGCAGTCCTCTGATAGGGACAGAGTCTGGCTACACCTTC. V is TRBV27 and J is TRBJ1-2, with 7 bases matching TRBD1. The CDR3 contains 15 residues. The J segment lost 7 bases and the V segment lost 5 bases, leaving 13 bases of the junction unmatched. Germline V lookup: CDR1 MNHEY, CDR2 SMNVEV (reference sequence).

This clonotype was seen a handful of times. The CDR3 sequence is CSAWDSQRGFNYGYTF. Written as DNA, the CDR3 is TGCAGTGCCTGGGACTCGCAACGGGGATTTAACTATGGCTACACCTTC. This chain links TRBV20-1 with TRBJ1-2, with D tentatively TRBD1 (5 bases). Deletions cut 6 bases from V and 1 base from J, with 21 bases between. Germline assignment: CDR1 DFQATT and CDR2 SNEGSKA (reference sequence). There are 16 residues in the CDR3.

This CDR3 reads CASSLTVFSTDTQYF. As DNA, the CDR3 is TGCGCCAGCAGCTTGACAGTCTTTAGCACAGATACGCAGTATTTT. The V call is TRBV5-1, the J call TRBJ2-3; no clear D gene. The CDR3 extends over 15 amino acids. With 1 base removed from V and 0 bases from J, the gap between germline ends came to 9 bases. From germline, CDR1 is SGHRS and CDR2 YFSETQ.

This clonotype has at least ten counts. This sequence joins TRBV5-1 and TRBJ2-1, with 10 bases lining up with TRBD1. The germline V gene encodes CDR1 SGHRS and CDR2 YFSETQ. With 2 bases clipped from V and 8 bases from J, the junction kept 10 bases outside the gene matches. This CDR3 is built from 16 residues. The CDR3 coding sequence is TGCGCCAGCAGCTTACAAGCTGGGACAGGGGTCTATGAGCAGTTCTTC. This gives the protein CASSLQAGTGVYEQFF.

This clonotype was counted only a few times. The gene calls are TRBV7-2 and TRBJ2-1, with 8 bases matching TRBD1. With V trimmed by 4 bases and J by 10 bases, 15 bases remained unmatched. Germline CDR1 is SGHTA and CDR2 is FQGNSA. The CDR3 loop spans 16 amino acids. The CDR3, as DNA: TGTGCCAGCAGCTCCATCCAAAGGACAGGGTACTACGAGCAGTTCTTC. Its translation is CASSSIQRTGYYEQFF.